Listed below are T cell receptor beta chains from one sample, sequenced in a study of Ad26.COV2.S vaccination and SARS-CoV-2 variants. TCRdb's table, derived via immunoSEQ multiplex PCR, lists solely in-frame clones and lacks some. The repertoire includes hundreds of thousands of clones, roughly 90% of them detected once, and 12% sits in the top ten. The material sequenced was peripheral blood, taken in a trial of Ad26.COV2.S vaccine versus placebo. The receptors stem from a person between 18 and 59 years old who received the Ad26.COV2.S COVID-19 vaccine or a placebo. Both conserved end residues are part of each CDR3. The order of the fields is clone size, J gene, V gene, CDR3 length, D gene, CDR3 protein, CDR3 DNA. The D gene is left open where the match is weak. Clone size is stated in some rows and not others, as once, few, many or a class when expanded.

clone_size: -; j_call: TRBJ1-6; v_call: TRBV27; cdr3_length: 14; d_call: -; cdr3_aa: CASSYKDSNSPLHF; cdr3_nt: TGTGCCAGCAGCTACAAGGACAGTAATTCACCCCTCCACTTT
clone_size: -; j_call: TRBJ2-3; v_call: TRBV6-2/TRBV6-3; cdr3_length: 12; d_call: -; cdr3_aa: CASSYIIDTQYF; cdr3_nt: TGTGCCAGCAGTTACATAATAGATACGCAGTATTTT
clone_size: -; j_call: TRBJ2-3; v_call: TRBV20-1; cdr3_length: 13; d_call: -; cdr3_aa: CSASPGITDTQYF; cdr3_nt: TGCAGTGCTAGTCCCGGGATAACAGATACGCAGTATTTT
clone_size: -; j_call: TRBJ2-2; v_call: TRBV3-1/TRBV3-2; cdr3_length: 14; d_call: -; cdr3_aa: CASSQGGGPGELFF; cdr3_nt: TGTGCCAGCAGCCAGGGCGGTGGGCCCGGGGAGCTGTTTTTT
clone_size: few; j_call: TRBJ1-1; v_call: TRBV5-1; cdr3_length: 14; d_call: TRBD1; cdr3_aa: CASLEGTGDTEAFF; cdr3_nt: TGCGCCAGCCTCGAGGGGACAGGGGACACTGAAGCTTTCTTT
clone_size: -; j_call: TRBJ1-5; v_call: TRBV2; cdr3_length: 14; d_call: -; cdr3_aa: CASSLGSGTQPQHF; cdr3_nt: TGTGCCAGCAGCCTAGGGTCCGGGACTCAGCCCCAGCATTTT
clone_size: -; j_call: TRBJ2-5; v_call: TRBV6-5; cdr3_length: 15; d_call: TRBD2; cdr3_aa: CASSYSGGSLETQYF; cdr3_nt: TGTGCCAGCAGTTACTCGGGCGGGAGCTTGGAGACCCAGTACTTC
clone_size: few; j_call: TRBJ1-6; v_call: TRBV5-6; cdr3_length: 16; d_call: -; cdr3_aa: CASSNSGTFYNSPLHF; cdr3_nt: TGTGCCAGCAGCAATTCCGGGACCTTCTATAATTCACCCCTCCACTTT
clone_size: -; j_call: TRBJ2-7; v_call: TRBV28; cdr3_length: 15; d_call: TRBD1; cdr3_aa: CASSFATGRWYEQYF; cdr3_nt: TGTGCCAGCAGTTTCGCGACAGGGCGTTGGTACGAGCAGTACTTC
clone_size: once; j_call: TRBJ2-3; v_call: TRBV7-3; cdr3_length: 14; d_call: -; cdr3_aa: CASSLWGFGDTQYF; cdr3_nt: TGTGCCAGCAGCTTATGGGGGTTCGGAGATACGCAGTATTTT
clone_size: -; j_call: TRBJ1-5; v_call: TRBV19; cdr3_length: 17; d_call: -; cdr3_aa: CASSSDSRAYSNQPQHF; cdr3_nt: TGTGCCAGTAGTTCGGACTCGAGGGCTTATAGCAATCAGCCCCAGCATTTT
clone_size: once; j_call: TRBJ2-1; v_call: TRBV9; cdr3_length: 12; d_call: -; cdr3_aa: CASSVNPNEQFF; cdr3_nt: TGTGCCAGCAGCGTAAATCCCAATGAGCAGTTCTTC
clone_size: -; j_call: TRBJ2-7; v_call: TRBV5-5; cdr3_length: 14; d_call: -; cdr3_aa: CASSRWTPSYEQYF; cdr3_nt: TGTGCCAGCAGCCGATGGACACCATCCTACGAGCAGTACTTC
clone_size: -; j_call: TRBJ1-2; v_call: TRBV9; cdr3_length: 15; d_call: TRBD1; cdr3_aa: CASSPQGASYYGYTF; cdr3_nt: TGTGCCAGCAGCCCCCAGGGGGCGAGCTACTATGGCTACACCTTC
clone_size: -; j_call: TRBJ1-1; v_call: TRBV6-6; cdr3_length: 14; d_call: TRBD1; cdr3_aa: CASRPDRGNTEAFF; cdr3_nt: TGTGCCAGCAGACCCGACAGGGGAAACACTGAAGCTTTCTTT
clone_size: -; j_call: TRBJ2-1; v_call: TRBV27; cdr3_length: 16; d_call: TRBD2; cdr3_aa: CASSPILADPYNEQFF; cdr3_nt: TGTGCCAGCAGTCCAATACTAGCGGACCCTTACAATGAGCAGTTCTTC
clone_size: -; j_call: TRBJ1-2; v_call: TRBV5-5; cdr3_length: 12; d_call: TRBD1; cdr3_aa: CASSRTGNGYTF; cdr3_nt: TGTGCCAGCAGCCGGACAGGGAATGGCTACACCTTC
clone_size: -; j_call: TRBJ2-3; v_call: TRBV4-3; cdr3_length: 13; d_call: -; cdr3_aa: CASSQDGVYTQYF; cdr3_nt: TGCGCCAGCAGCCAAGACGGGGTGTATACGCAGTATTTT
clone_size: -; j_call: TRBJ1-3; v_call: TRBV28; cdr3_length: 15; d_call: -; cdr3_aa: CASSPQGLPGNTIYF; cdr3_nt: TGTGCCAGCAGTCCACAGGGTTTACCTGGAAACACCATATATTTT
clone_size: -; j_call: TRBJ1-1; v_call: TRBV7-6; cdr3_length: 13; d_call: -; cdr3_aa: CASRAVGGHEAFF; cdr3_nt: TGTGCCAGCCGTGCGGTCGGGGGACATGAAGCTTTCTTT
clone_size: once; j_call: TRBJ2-6; v_call: TRBV27; cdr3_length: 15; d_call: -; cdr3_aa: CASSLSGAGANVLTF; cdr3_nt: TGTGCCAGCAGTTTATCGGGGGCTGGGGCCAACGTCCTGACTTTC
clone_size: once; j_call: TRBJ2-1; v_call: TRBV5-1; cdr3_length: 17; d_call: TRBD2; cdr3_aa: CASSFIPGLAGSNEQFF; cdr3_nt: TGCGCCAGCAGCTTCATTCCGGGACTAGCGGGATCTAATGAGCAGTTCTTC
clone_size: -; j_call: TRBJ1-4; v_call: TRBV7-6; cdr3_length: 14; d_call: -; cdr3_aa: CASSLRFNNEKLFF; cdr3_nt: TGTGCCAGCAGCTTAAGGTTTAATAATGAAAAACTGTTTTTT
clone_size: -; j_call: TRBJ2-3; v_call: TRBV11-2; cdr3_length: 14; d_call: -; cdr3_aa: CASSLEVAADTQYF; cdr3_nt: TGTGCCAGCAGCTTAGAAGTAGCGGCAGATACGCAGTATTTT
clone_size: -; j_call: TRBJ2-7; v_call: TRBV5-4; cdr3_length: 15; d_call: TRBD1; cdr3_aa: CASSGLDRLAHEQYF; cdr3_nt: TGTGCCAGCAGCGGGTTGGACAGGCTGGCACACGAGCAGTACTTC
clone_size: -; j_call: TRBJ2-1; v_call: TRBV7-2; cdr3_length: 16; d_call: TRBD2; cdr3_aa: CASSLWGGTSGNEQFF; cdr3_nt: TGTGCCAGCAGCTTATGGGGGGGGACTAGCGGCAATGAGCAGTTCTTC
clone_size: -; j_call: TRBJ2-7; v_call: TRBV6-2/TRBV6-3; cdr3_length: 14; d_call: -; cdr3_aa: CASSYPGALYEQYF; cdr3_nt: TGTGCCAGCAGTTACCCGGGGGCATTATACGAGCAGTACTTC
clone_size: -; j_call: TRBJ1-4; v_call: TRBV30; cdr3_length: 14; d_call: -; cdr3_aa: CAWSVLPSGEKLFF; cdr3_nt: TGTGCCTGGAGTGTACTACCCAGTGGTGAAAAACTGTTTTTT
clone_size: -; j_call: TRBJ2-5; v_call: TRBV19; cdr3_length: 15; d_call: -; cdr3_aa: CASSTLWGSQETQYF; cdr3_nt: TGTGCCAGTAGTACCCTATGGGGCAGTCAAGAGACCCAGTACTTC
clone_size: -; j_call: TRBJ2-7; v_call: TRBV21-1; cdr3_length: 15; d_call: -; cdr3_aa: CASSNLGTGGSEQYF; cdr3_nt: TGTGCCAGCAGTAACTTGGGGACAGGAGGCTCCGAGCAGTACTTC
clone_size: few; j_call: TRBJ2-5; v_call: TRBV19; cdr3_length: 16; d_call: TRBD2; cdr3_aa: CASKKTSGSLQETQYF; cdr3_nt: TGTGCCAGTAAAAAGACTAGCGGGAGCCTCCAAGAGACCCAGTACTTC
clone_size: -; j_call: TRBJ2-7; v_call: TRBV7-9; cdr3_length: 15; d_call: TRBD1; cdr3_aa: CASSPPGTGLNEQYF; cdr3_nt: TGTGCCAGCAGCCCCCCGGGGACAGGGTTAAACGAGCAGTACTTC
clone_size: few; j_call: TRBJ2-5; v_call: TRBV15; cdr3_length: 14; d_call: -; cdr3_aa: CATSRSGLSETQYF; cdr3_nt: TGTGCCACCAGCAGATCCGGGTTGTCAGAGACCCAGTACTTC
clone_size: once; j_call: TRBJ2-5; v_call: TRBV5-1; cdr3_length: 16; d_call: TRBD2; cdr3_aa: CASSLAGTSGQETQYF; cdr3_nt: TGCGCCAGCAGCTTGGCTGGGACTAGCGGCCAAGAGACCCAGTACTTC
clone_size: -; j_call: TRBJ2-5; v_call: TRBV6-9; cdr3_length: 12; d_call: TRBD2; cdr3_aa: CASRAGEETQYF; cdr3_nt: TGTGCCAGCAGGGCGGGAGAAGAGACCCAGTACTTC
clone_size: -; j_call: TRBJ1-3; v_call: TRBV6-5; cdr3_length: 14; d_call: TRBD1; cdr3_aa: CAIAGGSTGNTIYF; cdr3_nt: TGTGCCATTGCAGGGGGCTCCACTGGAAACACCATATATTTT
clone_size: -; j_call: TRBJ2-5; v_call: TRBV29-1; cdr3_length: 12; d_call: TRBD1; cdr3_aa: CSVGTAQETQYF; cdr3_nt: TGCAGCGTAGGGACAGCCCAAGAGACCCAGTACTTC
clone_size: -; j_call: TRBJ2-1; v_call: TRBV9; cdr3_length: 14; d_call: -; cdr3_aa: CASSVSTSPNEQFF; cdr3_nt: TGTGCCAGCAGCGTCTCGACTAGTCCGAATGAGCAGTTCTTC
clone_size: once; j_call: TRBJ1-2; v_call: TRBV4-2; cdr3_length: 14; d_call: -; cdr3_aa: CASSHISGWLGYTF; cdr3_nt: TGTGCCAGCAGCCATATTTCTGGGTGGCTCGGCTACACCTTC
clone_size: -; j_call: TRBJ2-3; v_call: TRBV5-4; cdr3_length: 15; d_call: TRBD2; cdr3_aa: CASSRVAGAADTQYF; cdr3_nt: TGTGCCAGCAGCCGGGTAGCGGGAGCTGCAGATACGCAGTATTTT
clone_size: -; j_call: TRBJ2-5; v_call: TRBV25-1; cdr3_length: 15; d_call: -; cdr3_aa: CASSEKGWYQETQYF; cdr3_nt: TGTGCCAGCAGTGAAAAGGGTTGGTACCAAGAGACCCAGTACTTC